Below are 28 T cell receptor beta chains sequenced from a single sample in a study of shared clonotypes between healthy human individuals. Generated by immunoSEQ multiplex PCR, the TCRdb table keeps only in-frame clones and is missing some. Of 850,000 to 1,200,000 clones listed, roughly 80% were seen once; the top ten hold roughly 1.4%. The sequenced sample consisted of memory CD4+ T cells sorted from blood. Specified subset: CD45RA-negative fraction. These receptors were obtained from a young man in good health.

The chain combines TRBV6-5 with TRBJ2-2, with D uncertain. The germline gives CDR1 MNHEY, CDR2 SVGAGI. The CDR3 consists of 14 residues. V was trimmed by 2 bases and J by 5 bases, leaving 9 bases between them. The CDR3, as DNA: TGTGCCAGCAGTTACCCCACGATGACCGGGGAGCTGTTTTTT. Its translation is CASSYPTMTGELFF.

To note about this clone: Other nucleotide sequences in the sample specify the same CDR3. The chain employs TRBV5-1 and TRBJ1-1; D might be TRBD1 (6 bases). The CDR3 is 14 residues long. V shed 0 bases and J shed 3 bases, with 9 bases lying between them. Germline V gene sequence: CDR1 SGHRS, CDR2 YFSETQ. CDR3 sequence reads: CASSLAGTHTEAFF. In DNA form, the CDR3 reads TGCGCCAGCAGCTTGGCCGGGACACACACTGAAGCTTTCTTT.

This sequence joins TRBV28 and TRBJ1-1; D is perhaps TRBD1 (5 bases). V was cut by 3 bases and J by 2 bases, with 13 bases left in between. The germline gives CDR1 MDHEN, CDR2 SYDVKM. This CDR3 has 15 residues. As DNA, the CDR3 is TGTGCCAGCAGTTTCGCAGGGCGTGAAAACACTGAAGCTTTCTTT. Its translation is CASSFAGRENTEAFF. The full variable domain, with the rest looked up from reference TRBV28 and TRBJ1-1, is DVKVTQSSRYLVKRTGEKVFLECVQDMDHENMFWYRQDPGLGLRLIYFSYDVKMKEKGDIPEGYSVSREKKERFSLILESASTNQTSMYLCASSFAGRENTEAFFGQGTRLTVV.

The genes are TRBV7-2 and TRBJ1-1; TRBD1 aligns across 7 bases. The V and J ends lost 8 bases and 1 base, in that order; junction bases with no gene match: 10. This CDR3 contains 15 residues. Germline V gene lookup returns CDR1 SGHTA and CDR2 FQGNSA. CDR3 in amino acids: CASRTQGEGNTEAFF. For the CDR3, the DNA is TGTGCCAGCCGCACCCAGGGGGAAGGGAACACTGAAGCTTTCTTT.

V usage is TRBV29-1 and J usage is TRBJ2-2; D is undetermined. V was cut by 3 bases and J by 0 bases, with 8 bases left in between. Germline CDR1 SQVTM, CDR2 ANQGSEA. The CDR3 extends over 14 amino acids. The CDR3 coding sequence is TGCAGCGTTGAGGGCAGGTCGAACACCGGGGAGCTGTTTTTT. Its translation: CSVEGRSNTGELFF.

This rearrangement joins TRBV27 to TRBJ1-6; TRBD1 agrees at 8 bases. The CDR3 covers 16 residues. Germline V gene data show CDR1 as MNHEY and CDR2 as SMNVEV (reference sequence). Trimming at V came to 3 bases and at J to 5 bases, leaving 6 bases not matched to a gene. The CDR3 DNA is TGTGCCAGCAGTTTCTCAGGGGGCATTAATAATTCACCCCTCCACTTT. Its protein product is CASSFSGGINNSPLHF.

Regarding this clone: This specimen includes other DNA sequences encoding the same CDR3. The chain carries TRBV5-1 and TRBJ1-6; no definite D call. CDR1 and CDR2 (germline): SGHRS, YFSETQ. The V and J ends lost 0 bases and 3 bases respectively, with 10 bases between them. This CDR3 is built from 16 residues. CDR3 sequence (DNA): TGCGCCAGCAGCTTGGACGGCGGTGGCTATAATTCACCCCTCCACTTT. Translated: CASSLDGGGYNSPLHF.

With regard to this clone: The same CDR3 also results from other DNA sequences found in this sample. The rearrangement joins TRBV6-5 to TRBJ2-3; D remains unclear. Per germline, CDR1 MNHEY and CDR2 SVGAGI. V lost 5 bases to trimming and J lost 1 base, with 7 bases between them. This CDR3 comprises 13 residues. For the CDR3, the DNA is TGTGCCAGCAGTCCGCCCGGCACAGATACGCAGTATTTT. It encodes CASSPPGTDTQYF.

The genes are TRBV29-1 and TRBJ2-1; D may be TRBD1 or TRBD2 (6 bases each). V lost 6 bases, J lost 6 bases, and 15 bases lay in between. This CDR3 comprises 13 residues. Germline V CDR1 and CDR2: SQVTM, ANQGSEA. This CDR3 reads CSVKQGGPNEQFF. The CDR3 bases are TGCAGCGTAAAGCAAGGGGGGCCCAATGAGCAGTTCTTC.

The V call is TRBV7-6, the J call TRBJ1-4; 7 positions match TRBD1. The germline V gene encodes CDR1 SGHVS and CDR2 FNYEAQ. The CDR3 has 20 residues. V lost 0 bases and J lost 2; bases outside the gene matches: 15. Here the CDR3 reads CASSLAPQFSTGVTNEKLFF. CDR3 nucleotide sequence: TGTGCCAGCAGCTTAGCGCCACAATTTAGTACAGGGGTGACTAATGAAAAACTGTTTTTT.

The genes are TRBV14 and TRBJ2-5; perhaps D is TRBD1 or TRBD2 (6 bases each). V gave up 5 bases and J gave up 0 bases, with 10 bases separating them. The V gene's germline CDR1 is SGHDN and CDR2 FVKESK. The CDR3 covers 14 residues. This chain's CDR3 is CASSGGQYQETQYF. The CDR3 DNA is TGTGCCAGCAGCGGGGGGCAATACCAAGAGACCCAGTACTTC.

As to this clone: Other nucleotide sequences from this sample produce the same CDR3. The chain combines TRBV2 with TRBJ2-7; no firm D call. The CDR3 has 13 residues. V lost 2 bases and J lost 2, with 7 bases in between. CDR1 and CDR2 from the germline V gene are SNHLY and FYNNEI. CDR3 coding DNA: TGTGCCAGCAGTGAACTAGGAACCTACGAGCAGTACTTC. Protein sequence: CASSELGTYEQYF.

The chain couples TRBV2 to TRBJ2-1, with 11 bases identical to TRBD2. CDR3 length equals 16 residues. CDR1 SNHLY and CDR2 FYNNEI come from the germline V gene. With V trimmed by 6 bases and J by 4 bases, 8 bases remained unmatched. As DNA, the CDR3 is TGTGCCAGCAGAGCCCTTCTAGCGGGGGGTTACAATGAGCAGTTCTTC. This translates into CASRALLAGGYNEQFF.

The J gene is TRBJ2-1, the V gene TRBV27, with 10 bases aligning to TRBD2. The CDR3 covers 16 residues. The V and J ends lost 1 base and 8 bases, in that order; junction bases with no gene match: 8. The V gene's germline CDR1 is MNHEY and CDR2 SMNVEV (reference sequence). CDR3 in amino acids: CASSLWPSGGEDEQFF. The CDR3 region has the DNA TGTGCCAGCAGTTTATGGCCTAGCGGGGGCGAAGATGAGCAGTTCTTC.

The chain combines TRBV2 with TRBJ2-7; D might be TRBD2 (6 bases). V lost 3 bases and J lost 6, with 12 bases in between. Germline V gene data show CDR1 as SNHLY and CDR2 as FYNNEI. The CDR3 is 13 amino acids. The CDR3 bases are TGTGCCAGCAGTGACCGAGTGGGGGGCGAGCAGTACTTC. Protein sequence: CASSDRVGGEQYF.

The chain couples TRBV6-4 to TRBJ2-4; no reliable D call. The CDR3 has 18 residues. V was cut by 0 bases and J by 3 bases, with 18 bases left in between. Per the germline V gene, CDR1 is MRHNA and CDR2 is SNTAGT. The CDR3 here is CASSDSVVGVRNKNIQYF. DNA of the CDR3: TGTGCCAGCAGTGACTCCGTTGTAGGAGTCAGAAACAAAAACATTCAGTACTTC.

This chain uses TRBV19 with TRBJ2-2; 10 bases fit TRBD1. The CDR3 is 15 amino acids. J gave up 4 bases and V 5 bases, and 4 bases lay outside the gene matches. The germline V gene encodes CDR1 LNHDA and CDR2 SQIVND (reference sequence). The CDR3 DNA is TGTGCCAGTAGTCTCCGGGACAGGGGCACCGGGGAGCTGTTTTTT. Its translation: CASSLRDRGTGELFF. The variable domain in full, completed from reference TRBV19 and TRBJ2-2, reads DGGITQSPKYLFRKEGQNVTLSCEQNLNHDAMYWYRQDPGQGLRLIYYSQIVNDFQKGDIAEGYSVSREKKESFPLTVTSAQKNPTAFYLCASSLRDRGTGELFFGEGSRLTVL.

This clone turned up a few times. V gene TRBV14 combines with J gene TRBJ2-2; D may be TRBD2 (5 bases). Trimming pared 4 bases from V and 0 bases from J, leaving 9 bases between. The CDR3 sequence is 15 residues long. Germline V lookup: CDR1 SGHDN, CDR2 FVKESK. The CDR3 coding sequence is TGTGCCAGCAGCCCGGGGAGAACGAACACCGGGGAGCTGTTTTTT. Protein product: CASSPGRTNTGELFF.

The chain carries TRBV11-2 and TRBJ2-7; D is uncertain. This CDR3 is built from 14 residues. The V end lost 3 bases, the J end lost 2 bases, and 11 bases lay between the germline ends. Germline V gene lookup returns CDR1 SGHAT and CDR2 FQNNGV. The CDR3 DNA reads as TGTGCCAGCAGCTTCCCCCCTGAAACCTACGAGCAGTACTTC. Translated, it gives CASSFPPETYEQYF.

In its sample, this clone was seen a few times. The chain recombines TRBV19 with TRBJ2-2; D perhaps matches TRBD1 (5 bases). This CDR3 is 14 amino acids long. V shed 7 bases and J shed 1 base, with 10 bases lying between them. Germline CDR1 reads LNHDA; CDR2 reads SQIVND (reference sequence). DNA of the CDR3: TGTGCCAGTACAGGGTCCTTGAACACCGGGGAGCTGTTTTTT. Translated, it gives CASTGSLNTGELFF.

In the case of this clone: Other DNA variants within this sample encode the same CDR3. The CDR3 sequence: CASSLGQGTEAFF. CDR3 bases: TGTGCCAGCAGCTTGGGCCAAGGGACTGAAGCTTTCTTT. This chain joins TRBV11-2 and TRBJ1-1; D is unresolved. V was clipped by 3 bases and J by 5 bases, with 10 bases between them. This CDR3 spans 13 amino acids. Germline assignment: CDR1 SGHAT and CDR2 FQNNGV.

V usage is TRBV5-1 and J usage is TRBJ1-2, with 8 bases fitting TRBD1. CDR3 length: 16 amino acids. The V segment lost 4 bases and the J segment 7 bases; nucleotides outside the gene matches: 15. CDR1 is SGHRS and CDR2 is YFSETQ in the germline V gene. This CDR3 reads CASSRAGDRGAGGYTF. The CDR3 DNA reads TGCGCCAGCAGCCGGGCCGGTGACAGGGGAGCCGGTGGCTACACCTTC.

This rearrangement joins TRBV6-1 to TRBJ2-2; D perhaps matches TRBD1 (6 bases). The ends were cut back, 3 bases at V and 4 bases at J, with 18 bases in the middle. CDR1 and CDR2 (germline): MNHNS, SASEGT. The CDR3 is made up of 17 amino acids. CDR3 nucleotides: TGTGCCAGCAGTGAGGTCATGGCAGGGGCGAGCACCGGGGAGCTGTTTTTT. This sequence encodes CASSEVMAGASTGELFF.

The rearrangement joins TRBV5-1 to TRBJ1-2; TRBD1 agrees at 7 bases. V was clipped by 5 bases and J by 0 bases; unmatched bases: 13. Germline CDR1 is SGHRS and CDR2 is YFSETQ. CDR3 length equals 17 residues. The CDR3: CASSVSGTEKSNYGYTF. In DNA, the CDR3 is TGCGCCAGCAGTGTAAGTGGGACAGAAAAGTCTAACTATGGCTACACCTTC.

V is TRBV6-5 and J is TRBJ2-7; D remains unclear. Germline CDR1 MNHEY, CDR2 SVGAGI. The CDR3 has 11 residues. V lost 5 bases to trimming and J lost 8 bases, with 10 bases between them. CDR3 sequence reads: CASSAPLKQYF. The CDR3 DNA follows: TGTGCCAGCAGTGCACCCCTGAAGCAGTACTTC.

This chain's CDR3 is CASKTTPDSYEQYF. CDR3 nucleotide sequence: TGTGCCAGCAAGACCACGCCAGACTCCTACGAGCAGTACTTC. The chain is built from TRBV6-5 and TRBJ2-7; D not certain. CDR3 length: 14 residues. The germline V gene encodes CDR1 MNHEY and CDR2 SVGAGI. V lost 7 bases and J lost 0, with 13 bases in between.

This rearrangement joins TRBV29-1 to TRBJ1-1; D is unresolved. This CDR3 has 13 amino acids. Trimming removed 4 bases from V and 0 bases from J, with 9 bases in between. Germline CDR1 is SQVTM and CDR2 is ANQGSEA. The CDR3 loop is CSVVPPMNTEAFF. CDR3 nucleotide sequence: TGCAGCGTTGTACCGCCTATGAACACTGAAGCTTTCTTT.

The chain carries TRBV9 and TRBJ2-1, with D perhaps TRBD1 (6 bases). Trimming took off 0 bases at V and 5 bases at J, with 9 bases between the two ends. The CDR3 loop spans 14 amino acids. The V gene's germline CDR1 is SGDLS and CDR2 YYNGEE. The CDR3 here is CASSVATGNNEQFF. Written as DNA, the CDR3 is TGTGCCAGCAGCGTAGCGACAGGTAACAATGAGCAGTTCTTC.